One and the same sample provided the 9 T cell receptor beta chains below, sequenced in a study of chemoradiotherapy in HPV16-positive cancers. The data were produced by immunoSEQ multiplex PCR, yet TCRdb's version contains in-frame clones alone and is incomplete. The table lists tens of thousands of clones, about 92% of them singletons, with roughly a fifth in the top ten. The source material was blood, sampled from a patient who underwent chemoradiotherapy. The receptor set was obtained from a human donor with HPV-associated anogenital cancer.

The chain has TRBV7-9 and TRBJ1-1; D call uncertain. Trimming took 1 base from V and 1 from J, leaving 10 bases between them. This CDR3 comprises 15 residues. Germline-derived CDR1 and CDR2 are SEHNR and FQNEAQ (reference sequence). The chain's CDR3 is CASSLVGGGNTEAFF. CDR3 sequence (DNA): TGTGCCAGCAGCTTAGTTGGAGGAGGGAACACTGAAGCTTTCTTT.

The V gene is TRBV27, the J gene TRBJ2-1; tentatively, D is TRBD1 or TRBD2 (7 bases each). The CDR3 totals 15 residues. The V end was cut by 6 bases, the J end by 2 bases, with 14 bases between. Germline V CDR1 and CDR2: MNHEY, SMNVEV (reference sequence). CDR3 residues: CASRRAGQTYNEQFF. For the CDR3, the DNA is TGTGCCAGCAGACGAGCGGGACAGACCTACAATGAGCAGTTCTTC.

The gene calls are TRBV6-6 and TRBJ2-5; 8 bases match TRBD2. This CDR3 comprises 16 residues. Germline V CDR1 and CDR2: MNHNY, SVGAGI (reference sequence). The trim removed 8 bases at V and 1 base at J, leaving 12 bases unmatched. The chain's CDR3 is CASSKGVAGFQETQYF. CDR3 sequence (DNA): TGTGCCAGCTCCAAAGGCGTAGCGGGGTTCCAAGAGACCCAGTACTTC.

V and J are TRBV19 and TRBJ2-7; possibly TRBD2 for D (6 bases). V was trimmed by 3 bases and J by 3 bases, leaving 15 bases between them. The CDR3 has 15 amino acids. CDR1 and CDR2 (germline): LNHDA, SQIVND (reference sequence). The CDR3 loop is CASSIRASANYEQYF. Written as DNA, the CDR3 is TGTGCCAGTAGTATCAGGGCTAGCGCCAACTACGAGCAGTACTTC.

The CDR3 here is CASSPGAPGSHTQETQYF. CDR3 bases: TGCGCCAGCAGCCCCGGGGCTCCCGGCTCCCATACGCAAGAGACCCAGTACTTC. The gene calls are TRBV5-1 and TRBJ2-5, with D perhaps being TRBD1 or TRBD2 (5 bases each). The germline V and J ends were trimmed by 4 bases and 2 bases, with 24 bases remaining between them. Germline lookup yields CDR1 SGHRS and CDR2 YFSETQ. This CDR3 contains 18 residues.

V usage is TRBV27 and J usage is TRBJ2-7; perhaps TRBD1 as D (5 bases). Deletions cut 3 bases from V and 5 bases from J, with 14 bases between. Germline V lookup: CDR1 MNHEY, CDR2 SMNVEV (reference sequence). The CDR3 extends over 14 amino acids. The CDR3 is CASSFWGRVDEQYF. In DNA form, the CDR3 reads TGTGCCAGCAGTTTCTGGGGCAGGGTGGACGAGCAGTACTTC.

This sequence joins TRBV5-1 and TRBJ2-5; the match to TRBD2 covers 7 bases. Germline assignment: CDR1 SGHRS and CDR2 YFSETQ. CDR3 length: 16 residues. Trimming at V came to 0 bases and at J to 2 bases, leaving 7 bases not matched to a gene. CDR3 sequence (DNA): TGCGCCAGCAGCTTGGAGCCTAGCGGCTTTCAAGAGACCCAGTACTTC. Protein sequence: CASSLEPSGFQETQYF.

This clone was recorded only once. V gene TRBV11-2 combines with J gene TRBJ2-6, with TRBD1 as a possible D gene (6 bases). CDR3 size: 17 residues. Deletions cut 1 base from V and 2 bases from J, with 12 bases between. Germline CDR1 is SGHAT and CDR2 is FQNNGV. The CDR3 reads CASSLGAGVPGANVLTF. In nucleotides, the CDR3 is TGTGCCAGCAGCTTAGGGGCAGGGGTACCTGGGGCCAACGTCCTGACTTTC.

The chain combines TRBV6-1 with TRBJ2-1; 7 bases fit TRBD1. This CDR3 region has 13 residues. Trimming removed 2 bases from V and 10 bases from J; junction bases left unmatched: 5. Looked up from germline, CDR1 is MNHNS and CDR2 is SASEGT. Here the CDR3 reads CASSEMNRGEQFF. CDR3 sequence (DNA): TGTGCCAGCAGTGAAATGAACAGGGGCGAGCAGTTCTTC.